This record covers a single T cell receptor (beta chain). As processed by the authors: Estimated nucleated cell counts came from reference gene primer amplification. Assay: immunoSEQ multiplex PCR; the TCRdb copy retains only in-frame clones and omits some. The V and J calls and the clone size are those of that table, but D and trimming were determined from the DNA. Of about 95,000 clones listed, about nine tenths are singletons. These data are taken from a study of blood T cell repertoires in COVID-19. Study-wide background: Material from acute and convalescent COVID-19 was sourced from the United States, Italy and Spain.

The CDR3 consists of 16 residues. Trimming stripped 5 bases from V and 3 bases from J, with 17 bases between. The V gene's germline CDR1 is SGHVS and CDR2 FNYEAQ. While infection was still active, Seattle patients were enrolled and then followed longitudinally. The rearrangement links TRBV7-6 to TRBJ1-3; D possibly corresponds to TRBD1 (6 bases). Sequencing was carried out using peripheral blood. The receptor was derived from a man between 60 and 75 years old with COVID-19, enrolled during active disease. CDR3 residues: CASSPGQRLGGNTIYF. The CDR3, as DNA: TGTGCCAGCAGCCCCGGACAGCGGCTGGGTGGAAACACCATATATTTT. Using reference TRBV7-6 and TRBJ1-3 for the parts outside the CDR3, the full variable domain is GAGVSQSPRYKVTKRGQDVALRCDPISGHVSLYWYRQALGQGPEFLTYFNYEAQQDKSGLPNDRFSAERPEGSISTLTIQRTEQRDSAMYRCASSPGQRLGGNTIYFGEGSWLTVV.